The rows below give T cell receptor beta chains drawn from one sample of a study of cytomegalovirus exposure and HLA in healthy donors. Some clones are missing from TCRdb's copy, which holds only in-frame ones; the method was immunoSEQ multiplex PCR. Among about 170,000 clones listed, 80% to 85% were seen once. The sequenced sample was PBMCs. The source of these receptors is a male donor in good health and CMV-seronegative. Each CDR3 is given with its conserved first and last residue. A D gene is named only where the DNA matches it firmly. Expanded clones get a size class; other rows say once, few or many, or leave the size out.

v_call: TRBV25-1; j_call: TRBJ2-3; cdr3_length: 12; clone_size: NA; d_call: NA; cdr3_nt: TGTGCCAGTACAGGACAGTTGAATACGCAGTATTTT; cdr3_aa: CASTGQLNTQYF
v_call: TRBV10-3; j_call: TRBJ2-7; cdr3_length: 15; clone_size: NA; d_call: TRBD1; cdr3_nt: TGTGCCATCAGAGGGACAGTATTACCGCCCTACGAGCAGTACTTC; cdr3_aa: CAIRGTVLPPYEQYF
v_call: TRBV14; j_call: TRBJ1-4; cdr3_length: 15; clone_size: NA; d_call: NA; cdr3_nt: TGTGCCAGCAGCCAAGATTTACAGGTTAATGAAAAACTGTTTTTT; cdr3_aa: CASSQDLQVNEKLFF
v_call: TRBV10-1; j_call: TRBJ2-5; cdr3_length: 13; clone_size: NA; d_call: NA; cdr3_nt: TGCGCCAGCAGTCGGGTAACGTGGGAGACCCAGTACTTC; cdr3_aa: CASSRVTWETQYF
v_call: TRBV5-5; j_call: TRBJ1-5; cdr3_length: 14; clone_size: NA; d_call: NA; cdr3_nt: TGTGCCAGCAGCCTGGTGGGGGGTATTCAGCCCCAGCATTTT; cdr3_aa: CASSLVGGIQPQHF
v_call: TRBV15; j_call: TRBJ2-5; cdr3_length: 14; clone_size: NA; d_call: NA; cdr3_nt: TGTGCCACCAGCAGAGCTGGGAGGTCGGAGACCCAGTACTTC; cdr3_aa: CATSRAGRSETQYF
v_call: TRBV27; j_call: TRBJ1-6; cdr3_length: 14; clone_size: NA; d_call: NA; cdr3_nt: TGTGCCAGCAGTTTAAGAGGGTGGAATTCACCCCTCCACTTT; cdr3_aa: CASSLRGWNSPLHF
v_call: TRBV6-1; j_call: TRBJ1-1; cdr3_length: 13; clone_size: NA; d_call: NA; cdr3_nt: TGTGCCAGCAGTGAACAGGGAAGCACAGAAGCTTTCTTT; cdr3_aa: CASSEQGSTEAFF
v_call: TRBV4-2; j_call: TRBJ1-5; cdr3_length: 16; clone_size: NA; d_call: TRBD1; cdr3_nt: TGTGCCAGCAGCCAAGATATTCAGGGGGCTTCTCGGCCCCAGCATTTT; cdr3_aa: CASSQDIQGASRPQHF
v_call: TRBV27; j_call: TRBJ2-1; cdr3_length: 15; clone_size: NA; d_call: NA; cdr3_nt: TGTGCCAGCAGCATAAAACAGAGCTCCTACAATGAGCAGTTCTTC; cdr3_aa: CASSIKQSSYNEQFF
v_call: TRBV5-4; j_call: TRBJ2-5; cdr3_length: 14; clone_size: NA; d_call: TRBD2; cdr3_nt: TGTGCCAGCAGCTTCAGAGCGGGGGTCGAGACCCAGTACTTC; cdr3_aa: CASSFRAGVETQYF
v_call: TRBV18; j_call: TRBJ2-5; cdr3_length: 16; clone_size: NA; d_call: TRBD1; cdr3_nt: TGTGCCAGCTCACGACAGGGGGTGGAGAACCAAGAGACCCAGTACTTC; cdr3_aa: CASSRQGVENQETQYF
v_call: TRBV29-1; j_call: TRBJ1-1; cdr3_length: 13; clone_size: NA; d_call: NA; cdr3_nt: TGCAGCTCTGGGGAGAACATGAACACTGAAGCTTTCTTT; cdr3_aa: CSSGENMNTEAFF
v_call: TRBV6-1; j_call: TRBJ2-7; cdr3_length: 15; clone_size: few; d_call: TRBD1; cdr3_nt: TGTGCCAGCAGTTTCGTGACAGGGGGGTTAGGCGAGCAGTACTTC; cdr3_aa: CASSFVTGGLGEQYF
v_call: TRBV10-1; j_call: TRBJ2-7; cdr3_length: 15; clone_size: NA; d_call: TRBD2; cdr3_nt: TGCGCCAGCTCGAGCGGGGGTCAAAGGACGGGCGAGCAGTACTTC; cdr3_aa: CASSSGGQRTGEQYF
v_call: TRBV7-9; j_call: TRBJ2-1; cdr3_length: 15; clone_size: few; d_call: TRBD2; cdr3_nt: TGTGCCAGCAGCTTAGCCCTAGCGGGTACAAATGAGCAGTTCTTC; cdr3_aa: CASSLALAGTNEQFF
v_call: TRBV6-5; j_call: TRBJ1-4; cdr3_length: 14; clone_size: few; d_call: TRBD1; cdr3_nt: TGTGCCAGCAGAGGGACAGCAACTAATGAAAAACTGTTTTTT; cdr3_aa: CASRGTATNEKLFF
v_call: TRBV19; j_call: TRBJ2-7; cdr3_length: 14; clone_size: NA; d_call: NA; cdr3_nt: TGTGCCAGTAGTCCTAACAGGGAAACCTACGAGCAGTACTTC; cdr3_aa: CASSPNRETYEQYF
v_call: TRBV30; j_call: TRBJ1-1; cdr3_length: 15; clone_size: NA; d_call: NA; cdr3_nt: TGTGCCTGGACCCCCTCGAGGACAAGGAACACTGAAGCTTTCTTT; cdr3_aa: CAWTPSRTRNTEAFF
v_call: TRBV5-4; j_call: TRBJ1-1; cdr3_length: 13; clone_size: few; d_call: NA; cdr3_nt: TGTGCCAGCAACCTGCCAGGGAACACTGAAGCTTTCTTT; cdr3_aa: CASNLPGNTEAFF